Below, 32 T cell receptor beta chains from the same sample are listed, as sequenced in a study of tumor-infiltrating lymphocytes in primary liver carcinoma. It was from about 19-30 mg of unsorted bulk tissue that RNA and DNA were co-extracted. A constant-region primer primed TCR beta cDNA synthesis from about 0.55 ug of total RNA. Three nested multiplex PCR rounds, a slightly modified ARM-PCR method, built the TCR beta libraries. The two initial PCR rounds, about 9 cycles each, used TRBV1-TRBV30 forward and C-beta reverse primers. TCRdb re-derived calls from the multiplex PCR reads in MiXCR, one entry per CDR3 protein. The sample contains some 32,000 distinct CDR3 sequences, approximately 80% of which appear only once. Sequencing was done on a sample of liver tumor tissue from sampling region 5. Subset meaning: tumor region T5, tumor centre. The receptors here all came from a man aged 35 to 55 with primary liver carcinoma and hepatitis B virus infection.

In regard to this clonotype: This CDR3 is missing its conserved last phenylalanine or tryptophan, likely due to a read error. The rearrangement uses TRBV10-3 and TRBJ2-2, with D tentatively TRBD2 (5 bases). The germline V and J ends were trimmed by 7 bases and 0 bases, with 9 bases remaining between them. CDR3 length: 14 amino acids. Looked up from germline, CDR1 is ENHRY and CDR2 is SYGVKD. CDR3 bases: TGTGCCATCAACGGGATCGCGAACACCGGGGAGCTGTTTTTA. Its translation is CAINGIANTGELFL.

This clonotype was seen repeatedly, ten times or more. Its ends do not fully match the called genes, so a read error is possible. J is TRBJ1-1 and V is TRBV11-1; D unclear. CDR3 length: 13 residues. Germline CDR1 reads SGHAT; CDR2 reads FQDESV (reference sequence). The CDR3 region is CASSHQVNTEAFF. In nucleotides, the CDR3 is TGTGCTAGCAGCCACCAGGTGAACACTGAAGCTTTCTTT.

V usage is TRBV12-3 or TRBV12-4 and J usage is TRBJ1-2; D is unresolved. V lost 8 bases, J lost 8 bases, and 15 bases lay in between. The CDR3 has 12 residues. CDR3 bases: TGTGCCAGCGGATTCATAGGGCGCGGCTACACCTTC. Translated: CASGFIGRGYTF.

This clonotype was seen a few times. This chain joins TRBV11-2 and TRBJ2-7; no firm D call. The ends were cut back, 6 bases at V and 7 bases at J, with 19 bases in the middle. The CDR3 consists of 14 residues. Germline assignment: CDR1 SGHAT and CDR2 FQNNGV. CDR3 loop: CASSVDLGGWEQYF. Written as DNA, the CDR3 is TGTGCCAGCAGTGTAGATCTTGGTGGGTGGGAGCAGTACTTC.

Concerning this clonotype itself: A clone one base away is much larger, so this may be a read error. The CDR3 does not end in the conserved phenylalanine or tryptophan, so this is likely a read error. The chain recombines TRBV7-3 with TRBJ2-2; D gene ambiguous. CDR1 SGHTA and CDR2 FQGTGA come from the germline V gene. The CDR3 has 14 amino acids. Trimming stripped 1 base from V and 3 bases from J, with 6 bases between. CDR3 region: CASSLSGYTGELFS. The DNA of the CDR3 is TGTGCCAGCAGCTTAAGTGGATACACCGGGGAGCTGTTTTCT.

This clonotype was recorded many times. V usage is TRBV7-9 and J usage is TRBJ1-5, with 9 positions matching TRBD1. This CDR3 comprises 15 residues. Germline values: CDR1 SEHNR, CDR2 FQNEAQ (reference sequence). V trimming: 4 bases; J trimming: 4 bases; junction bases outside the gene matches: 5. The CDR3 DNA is TGTGCCAGCAGCTCAATGACAGGGGGGAATCAGCCCCAGCATTTT. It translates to CASSSMTGGNQPQHF.

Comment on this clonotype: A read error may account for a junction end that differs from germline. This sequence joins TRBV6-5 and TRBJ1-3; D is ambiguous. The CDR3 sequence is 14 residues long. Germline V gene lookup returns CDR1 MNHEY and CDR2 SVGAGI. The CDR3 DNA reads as TGTGCCAGTAGTTATGCACAGAATGGAAACACCATATATTTT. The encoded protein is CASSYAQNGNTIYF.

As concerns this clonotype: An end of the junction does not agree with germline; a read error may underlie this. The CDR3 bases are TGTGCCAGTAGCCACCACCTAGAGGGGGCGGATTCACCCCTCCACTTT. It specifies CASSHHLEGADSPLHF. The gene calls are TRBV4-1 and TRBJ1-6; TRBD1 matches at 7 bases. CDR1 is MGHRA, CDR2 YSYEKL, per germline. The CDR3 totals 16 residues.

The CDR3: CASSLYPGGWEQYF. As DNA, the CDR3 is TGTGCCAGCAGCTTGTATCCTGGTGGATGGGAGCAGTACTTC. The chain carries TRBV11-2 and TRBJ2-7; no clear D gene. Trimming stripped 3 bases from V and 7 bases from J, with 16 bases between. Per the germline V gene, CDR1 is SGHAT and CDR2 is FQNNGV. This CDR3 has 14 residues. The variable domain in full, completed from reference TRBV11-2 and TRBJ2-7, reads EAGVAQSPRYKIIEKRQSVAFWCNPISGHATLYWYQQILGQGPKLLIQFQNNGVVDDSQLPKDRFSAERLKGVDSTLKIQPAKLEDSAVYLCASSLYPGGWEQYFGPGTRLTVT.

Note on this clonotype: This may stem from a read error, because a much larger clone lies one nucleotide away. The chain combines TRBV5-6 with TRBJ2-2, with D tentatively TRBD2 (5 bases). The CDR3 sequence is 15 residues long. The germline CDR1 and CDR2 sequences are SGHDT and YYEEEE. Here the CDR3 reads CASSLAPRVTGELPF. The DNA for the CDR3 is TGTGCCAGCAGCTTGGCACCCAGAGTCACCGGGGAGCTGCCTTTT. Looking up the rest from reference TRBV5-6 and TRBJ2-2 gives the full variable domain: DAGVTQSPTHLIKTRGQQVTLRCSPKSGHDTVSWYQQALGQGPQFIFQYYEEEERQRGNFPDRFSGHQFPNYSSELNVNALLLGDSALYLCASSLAPRVTGELPFGEGSRLTVL.

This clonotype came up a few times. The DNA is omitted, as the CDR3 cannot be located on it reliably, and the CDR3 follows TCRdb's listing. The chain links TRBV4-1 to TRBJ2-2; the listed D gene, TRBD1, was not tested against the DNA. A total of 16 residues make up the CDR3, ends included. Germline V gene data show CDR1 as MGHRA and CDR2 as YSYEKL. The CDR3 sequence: CASSPTRTVSTGSCFF.

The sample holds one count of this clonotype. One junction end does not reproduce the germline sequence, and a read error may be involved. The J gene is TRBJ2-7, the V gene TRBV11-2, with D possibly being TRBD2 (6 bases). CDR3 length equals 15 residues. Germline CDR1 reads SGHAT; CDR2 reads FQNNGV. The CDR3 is CASSSGGGYCYEQNF. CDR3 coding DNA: TGTGCCAGCAGCTCAGGCGGAGGGTATTGCTACGAGCAGAACTTC.

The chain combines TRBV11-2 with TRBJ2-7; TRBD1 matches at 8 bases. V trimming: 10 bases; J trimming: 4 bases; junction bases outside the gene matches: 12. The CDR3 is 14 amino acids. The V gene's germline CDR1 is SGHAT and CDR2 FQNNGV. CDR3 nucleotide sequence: TGTGCCAAAAGCTTAGTCCAGGGGGCTTACGAGCAGTACGTC. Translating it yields CAKSLVQGAYEQYV.

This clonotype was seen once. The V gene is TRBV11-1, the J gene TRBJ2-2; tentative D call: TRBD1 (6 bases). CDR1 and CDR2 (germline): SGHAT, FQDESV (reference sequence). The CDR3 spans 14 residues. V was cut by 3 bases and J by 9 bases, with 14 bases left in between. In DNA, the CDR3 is TGTGCCAGCAGCTTTTCAGGGGTTACAAGGGAGCTGTTTTTT. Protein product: CASSFSGVTRELFF.

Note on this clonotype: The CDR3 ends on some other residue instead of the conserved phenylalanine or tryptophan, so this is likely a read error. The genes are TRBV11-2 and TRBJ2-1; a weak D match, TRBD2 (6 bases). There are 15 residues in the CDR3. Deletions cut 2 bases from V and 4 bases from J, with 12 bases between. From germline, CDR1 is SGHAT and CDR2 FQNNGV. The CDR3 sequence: CASSLSSGGYNEQFL. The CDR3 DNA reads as TGTGCCAGCAGCTTAAGTAGTGGGGGGTACAATGAGCAGTTCCTA.

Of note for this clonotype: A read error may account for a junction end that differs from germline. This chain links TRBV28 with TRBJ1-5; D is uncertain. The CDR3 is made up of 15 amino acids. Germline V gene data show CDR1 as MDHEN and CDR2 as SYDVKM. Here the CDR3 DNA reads TGTGTCAGCAGTTTAACCGCCCCCCTGGGGCAGCCCCAGCATTTT. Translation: CVSSLTAPLGQPQHF.

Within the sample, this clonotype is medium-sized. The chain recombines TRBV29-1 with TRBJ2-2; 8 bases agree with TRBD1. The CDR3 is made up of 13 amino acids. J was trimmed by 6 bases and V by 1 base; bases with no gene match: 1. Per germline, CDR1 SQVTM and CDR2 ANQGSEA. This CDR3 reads CSVEGQGSGELFF. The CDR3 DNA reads TGCAGCGTTGAAGGACAGGGGTCCGGGGAGCTGTTTTTT.

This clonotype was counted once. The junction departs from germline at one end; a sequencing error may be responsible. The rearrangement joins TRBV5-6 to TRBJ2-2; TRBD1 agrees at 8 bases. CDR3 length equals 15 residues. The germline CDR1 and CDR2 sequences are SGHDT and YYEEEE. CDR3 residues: CASSPGTGVTGEPFF. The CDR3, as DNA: TGTGCCAGCAGCCCCGGGACAGGCGTGACCGGGGAGCCGTTTTTT.

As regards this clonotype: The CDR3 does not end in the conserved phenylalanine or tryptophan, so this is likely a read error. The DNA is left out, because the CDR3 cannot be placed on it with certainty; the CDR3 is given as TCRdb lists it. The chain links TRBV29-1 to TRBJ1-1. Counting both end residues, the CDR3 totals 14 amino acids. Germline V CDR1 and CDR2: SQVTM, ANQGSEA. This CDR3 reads CSVSLRISNTEAII.

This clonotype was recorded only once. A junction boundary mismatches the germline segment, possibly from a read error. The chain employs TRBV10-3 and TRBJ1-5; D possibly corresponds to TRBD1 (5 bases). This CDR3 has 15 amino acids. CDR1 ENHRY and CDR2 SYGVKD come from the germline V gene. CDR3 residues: CATRDRLNSNRPQHF. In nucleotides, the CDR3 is TGTGCCACCAGGGACCGTTTAAACAGCAATCGGCCCCAGCATTTT.

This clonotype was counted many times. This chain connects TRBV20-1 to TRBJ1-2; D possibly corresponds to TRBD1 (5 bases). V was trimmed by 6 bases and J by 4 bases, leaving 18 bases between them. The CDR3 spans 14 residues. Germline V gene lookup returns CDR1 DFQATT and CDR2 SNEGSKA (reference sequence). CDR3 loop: CSATLGALTYGYTF. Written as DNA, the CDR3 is TGCAGTGCAACCCTCGGGGCCCTCACCTATGGCTACACCTTC.

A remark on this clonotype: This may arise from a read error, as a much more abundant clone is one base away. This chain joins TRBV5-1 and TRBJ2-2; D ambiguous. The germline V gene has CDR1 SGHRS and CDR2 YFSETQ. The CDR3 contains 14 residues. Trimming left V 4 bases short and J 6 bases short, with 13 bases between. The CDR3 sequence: CASSVRLDAGELFF. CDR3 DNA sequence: TGCGCCAGCAGCGTCCGGCTGGACGCCGGGGAGCTGTTTTTT.

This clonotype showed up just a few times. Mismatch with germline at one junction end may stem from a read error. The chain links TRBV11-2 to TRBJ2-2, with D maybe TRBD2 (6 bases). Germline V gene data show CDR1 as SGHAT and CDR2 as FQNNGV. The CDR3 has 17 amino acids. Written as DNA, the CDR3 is TGTGCCAGCAGCTTAGCATTAGGCGGGGCGAACATCGGGGAGCTGTCTTTT. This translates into CASSLALGGANIGELSF. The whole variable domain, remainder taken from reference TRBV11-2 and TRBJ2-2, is EAGVAQSPRYKIIEKRQSVAFWCNPISGHATLYWYQQILGQGPKLLIQFQNNGVVDDSQLPKDRFSAERLKGVDSTLKIQPAKLEDSAVYLCASSLALGGANIGELSFGEGSRLTVL.

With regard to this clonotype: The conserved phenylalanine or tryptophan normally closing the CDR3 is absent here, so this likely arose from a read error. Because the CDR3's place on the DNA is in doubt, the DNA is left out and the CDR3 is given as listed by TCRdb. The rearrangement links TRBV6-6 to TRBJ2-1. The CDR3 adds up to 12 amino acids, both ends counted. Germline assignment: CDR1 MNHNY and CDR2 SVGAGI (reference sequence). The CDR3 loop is CASIAQTDEQFS.

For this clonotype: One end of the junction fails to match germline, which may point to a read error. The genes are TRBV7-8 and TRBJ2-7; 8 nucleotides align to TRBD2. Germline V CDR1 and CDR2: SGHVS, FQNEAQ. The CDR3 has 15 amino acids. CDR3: CASSLGSGGNYKQYF. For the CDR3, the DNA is TGTGCCAGCAGTTTAGGTTCGGGAGGGAACTACAAGCAGTACTTC.

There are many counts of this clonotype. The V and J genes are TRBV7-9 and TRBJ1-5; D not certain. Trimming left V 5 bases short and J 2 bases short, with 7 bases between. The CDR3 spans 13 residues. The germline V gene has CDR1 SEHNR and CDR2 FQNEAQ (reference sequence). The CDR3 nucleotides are TGTGCCAGCAGCCGGGAGGGCAATCAGCCCCAGCATTTT. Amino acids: CASSREGNQPQHF. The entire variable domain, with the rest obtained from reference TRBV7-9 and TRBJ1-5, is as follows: DTGVSQNPRHKITKRGQNVTFRCDPISEHNRLYWYRQTLGQGPEFLTYFQNEAQLEKSRLLSDRFSAERPKGSFSTLEIQRTEQGDSAMYLCASSREGNQPQHFGDGTRLSIL.

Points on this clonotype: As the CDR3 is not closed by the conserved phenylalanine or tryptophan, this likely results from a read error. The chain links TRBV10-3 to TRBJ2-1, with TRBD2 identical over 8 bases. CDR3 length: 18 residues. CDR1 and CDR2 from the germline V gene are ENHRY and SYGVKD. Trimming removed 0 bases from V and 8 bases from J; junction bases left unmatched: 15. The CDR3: CAISESHLVAGGSHEQFL. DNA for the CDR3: TGTGCCATCAGTGAGTCCCACCTCGTGGCGGGAGGCTCGCATGAGCAGTTCTTA.

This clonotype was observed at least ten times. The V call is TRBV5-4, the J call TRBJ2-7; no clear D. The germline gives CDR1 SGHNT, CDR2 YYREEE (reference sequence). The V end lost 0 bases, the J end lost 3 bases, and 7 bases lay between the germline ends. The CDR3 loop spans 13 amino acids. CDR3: CASSLVGDYEQYF. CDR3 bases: TGTGCCAGCAGCTTGGTAGGCGACTACGAGCAGTACTTC. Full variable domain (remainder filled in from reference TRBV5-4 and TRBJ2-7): ETGVTQSPTHLIKTRGQQVTLRCSSQSGHNTVSWYQQALGQGPQFIFQYYREEENGRGNFPPRFSGLQFPNYSSELNVNALELDDSALYLCASSLVGDYEQYFGPGTRLTVT.

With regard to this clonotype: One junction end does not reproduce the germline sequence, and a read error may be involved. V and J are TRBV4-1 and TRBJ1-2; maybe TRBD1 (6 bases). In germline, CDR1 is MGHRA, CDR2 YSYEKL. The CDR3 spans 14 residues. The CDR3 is CASSQYRDPYGYAF. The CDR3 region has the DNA TGCGCCAGCAGCCAATACAGGGACCCCTATGGCTATGCCTTC.

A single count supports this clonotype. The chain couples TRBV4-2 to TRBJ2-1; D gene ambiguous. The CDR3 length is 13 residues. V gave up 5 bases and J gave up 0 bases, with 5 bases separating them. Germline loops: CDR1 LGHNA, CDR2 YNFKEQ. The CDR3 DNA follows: TGTGCCAGCAGCGGTAGCTCCTACAATGAGCAGTTCTTC. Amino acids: CASSGSSYNEQFF.

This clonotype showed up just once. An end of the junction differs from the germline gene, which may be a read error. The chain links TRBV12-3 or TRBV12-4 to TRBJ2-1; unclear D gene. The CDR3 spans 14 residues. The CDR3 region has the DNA TGTGCCACCAGTTTATGCGGTAATTACAATGAGCAGTTCTTC. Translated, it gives CATSLCGNYNEQFF.

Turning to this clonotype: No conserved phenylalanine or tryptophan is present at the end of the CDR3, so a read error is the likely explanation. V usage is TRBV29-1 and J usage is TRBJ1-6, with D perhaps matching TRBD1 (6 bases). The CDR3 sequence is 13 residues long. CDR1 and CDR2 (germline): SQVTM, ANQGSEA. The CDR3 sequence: CSAATGPTSALHL. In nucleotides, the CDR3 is TGCAGCGCTGCGACAGGACCGACTTCAGCCCTCCACCTT.